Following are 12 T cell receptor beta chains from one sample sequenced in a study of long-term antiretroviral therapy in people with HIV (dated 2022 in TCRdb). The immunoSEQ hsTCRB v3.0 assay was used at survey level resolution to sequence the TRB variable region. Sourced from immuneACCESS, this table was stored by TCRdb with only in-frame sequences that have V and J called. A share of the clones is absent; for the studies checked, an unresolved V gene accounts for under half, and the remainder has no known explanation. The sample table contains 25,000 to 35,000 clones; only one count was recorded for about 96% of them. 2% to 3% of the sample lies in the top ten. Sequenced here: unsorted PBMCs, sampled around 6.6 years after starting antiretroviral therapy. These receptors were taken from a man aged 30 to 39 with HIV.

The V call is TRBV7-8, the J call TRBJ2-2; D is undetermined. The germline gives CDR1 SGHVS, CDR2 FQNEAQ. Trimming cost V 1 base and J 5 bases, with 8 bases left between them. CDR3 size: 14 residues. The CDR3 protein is CASSLVPVTGELFF. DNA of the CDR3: TGTGCCAGCAGCTTAGTTCCTGTTACCGGGGAGCTGTTTTTT.

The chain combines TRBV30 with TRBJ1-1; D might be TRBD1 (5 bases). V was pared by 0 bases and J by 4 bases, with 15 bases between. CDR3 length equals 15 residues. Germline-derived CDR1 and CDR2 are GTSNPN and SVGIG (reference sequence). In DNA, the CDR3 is TGTGCCTGGAGTGTCGGTCAGATAGGGGTCACTGAAGCTTTCTTT. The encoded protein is CAWSVGQIGVTEAFF.

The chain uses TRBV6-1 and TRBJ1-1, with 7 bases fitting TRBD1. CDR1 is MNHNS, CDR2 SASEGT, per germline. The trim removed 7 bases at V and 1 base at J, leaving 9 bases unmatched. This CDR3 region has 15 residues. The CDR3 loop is CASKELTGTNTEAFF. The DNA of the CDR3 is TGTGCCAGCAAGGAGTTGACAGGGACGAACACTGAAGCTTTCTTT.

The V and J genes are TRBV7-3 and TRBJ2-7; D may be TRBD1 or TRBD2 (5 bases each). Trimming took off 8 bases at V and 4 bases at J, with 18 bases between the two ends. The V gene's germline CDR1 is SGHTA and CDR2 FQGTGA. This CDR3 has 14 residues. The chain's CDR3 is CASSSKGRGYEQYF. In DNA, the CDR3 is TGTGCCAGCTCTTCAAAGGGACGGGGTTACGAGCAGTACTTC.

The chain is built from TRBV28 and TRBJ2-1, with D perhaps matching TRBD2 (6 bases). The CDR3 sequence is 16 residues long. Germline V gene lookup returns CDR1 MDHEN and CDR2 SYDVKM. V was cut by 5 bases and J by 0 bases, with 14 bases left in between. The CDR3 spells CASSPTSGRSYNEQFF. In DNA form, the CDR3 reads TGTGCCAGCAGTCCCACCAGCGGGCGCTCCTACAATGAGCAGTTCTTC.

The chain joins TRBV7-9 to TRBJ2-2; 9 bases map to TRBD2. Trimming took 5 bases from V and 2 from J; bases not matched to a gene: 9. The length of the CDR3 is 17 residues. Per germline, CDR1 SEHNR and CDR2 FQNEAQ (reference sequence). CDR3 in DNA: TGTGCCAGCAGCAACGCCCCCGGGACTAGCAACACCGGGGAGCTGTTTTTT. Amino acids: CASSNAPGTSNTGELFF.

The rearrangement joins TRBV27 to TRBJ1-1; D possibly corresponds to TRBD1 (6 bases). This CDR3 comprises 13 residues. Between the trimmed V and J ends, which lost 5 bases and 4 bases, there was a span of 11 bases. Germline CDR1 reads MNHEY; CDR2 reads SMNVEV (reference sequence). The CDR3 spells CASSNRVSTEAFF. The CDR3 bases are TGTGCCAGCAGTAACAGGGTTAGCACTGAAGCTTTCTTT.

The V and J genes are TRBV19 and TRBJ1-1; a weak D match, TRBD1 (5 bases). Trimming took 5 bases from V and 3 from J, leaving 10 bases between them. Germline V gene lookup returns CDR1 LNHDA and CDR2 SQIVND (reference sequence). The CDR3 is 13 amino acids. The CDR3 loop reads CASSLQGDTEAFF. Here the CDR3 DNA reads TGTGCCAGTAGTTTGCAGGGCGACACTGAAGCTTTCTTT.

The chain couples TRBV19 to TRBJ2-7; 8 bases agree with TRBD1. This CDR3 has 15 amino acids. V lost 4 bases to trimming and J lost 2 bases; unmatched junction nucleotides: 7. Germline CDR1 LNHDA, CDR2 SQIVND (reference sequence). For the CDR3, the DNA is TGTGCCAGTAGTAAGGACAGGGACAGTCCCTACGAGCAGTACTTC. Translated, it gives CASSKDRDSPYEQYF. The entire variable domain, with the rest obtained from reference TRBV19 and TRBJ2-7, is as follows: DGGITQSPKYLFRKEGQNVTLSCEQNLNHDAMYWYRQDPGQGLRLIYYSQIVNDFQKGDIAEGYSVSREKKESFPLTVTSAQKNPTAFYLCASSKDRDSPYEQYFGPGTRLTVT.

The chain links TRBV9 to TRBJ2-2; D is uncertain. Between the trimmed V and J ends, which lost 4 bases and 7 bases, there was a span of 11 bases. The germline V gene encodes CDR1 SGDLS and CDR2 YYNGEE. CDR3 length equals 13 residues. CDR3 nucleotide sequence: TGTGCCAGCAGCTCCGACTGGGGCGGGGAGCTGTTTTTT. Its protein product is CASSSDWGGELFF.

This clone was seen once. CDR3 sequence (DNA): TGTGCCAGCAGCCGGGGAGATACGCAGTATTTT. It is translated as CASSRGDTQYF. V usage is TRBV11-1 and J usage is TRBJ2-3; a possible D gene is TRBD2 (5 bases). This CDR3 contains 11 residues. V shed 5 bases and J shed 5 bases, with 5 bases lying between them. CDR1 is SGHAT, CDR2 FQDESV, per germline (reference sequence).

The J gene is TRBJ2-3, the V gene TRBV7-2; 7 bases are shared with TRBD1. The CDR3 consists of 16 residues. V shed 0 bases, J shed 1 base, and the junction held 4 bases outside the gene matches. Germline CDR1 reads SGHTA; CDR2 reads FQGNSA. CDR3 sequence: CASSLARQGGTDTQYF. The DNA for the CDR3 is TGTGCCAGCAGCTTAGCTAGACAGGGAGGCACAGATACGCAGTATTTT. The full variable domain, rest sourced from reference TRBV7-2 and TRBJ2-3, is GAGVSQSPSNKVTEKGKDVELRCDPISGHTALYWYRQSLGQGLEFLIYFQGNSAPDKSGLPSDRFSAERTGGSVSTLTIQRTQQEDSAVYLCASSLARQGGTDTQYFGPGTRLTVL.